There are a few counts of the clone carrying this T cell receptor beta chain. Its antigen is unidentified. These data come from a study of identical twins. Study findings and constraints: The study found weaker excess twin sharing in beta out-of-frame sequences. Insertions were fewer in abundant cord blood beta clonotypes, whereas memory repertoires showed none of this pattern.

Carrying unique molecular identifiers, the cDNA also gained a universal primer site through template switching. TCRdb re-analysed the 5' RACE reads in MiXCR, keeping a single row per CDR3 protein. The repertoire has roughly 250,000 distinct CDR3 sequences, approximately 7% of them found once; the top ten carry 3.6%. The CDR3 runs to 15 residues. CDR1 is MGHDK, CDR2 SYGVNS, per germline. Trimming removed 6 bases from V and 4 bases from J; junction bases left unmatched: 6. These records were also assigned to another study, of yellow fever vaccine responses in identical twins.

The chain employs TRBV25-1 and TRBJ2-2, with TRBD1 matching 9 bases. Sequenced: memory (CD45RO+) T cells sorted from blood. This TCR was recovered from a woman younger than 35 in good health. The CDR3 DNA sequence: TGTGCCAGCAGAGGGACAGGGTTGTTCACCGGGGAGCTGTTTTTT. It yields the protein CASRGTGLFTGELFF.